This T cell receptor beta chain emerged from a study of T cells in Graves' hyperthyroidism and ophthalmopathy. The investigators amplified TCR beta CDR3 regions from RNA transcripts. The HTBI set primed first-round TCR CDR3 RT-PCR. TCRdb reanalysed the multiplex PCR reads using MiXCR and keeps one entry per CDR3 protein. The table shows some 500,000 distinct CDR3 sequences, with 13% to 15% occurring only once. This clonotype was counted ten times or more. The source is a young woman with Graves' hyperthyroidism. Sequenced material: blood.

The DNA of the CDR3 is TGTGCCAGCTCACCGACAAATAACAAAGAGACCCAGTACTTC. Translating gives CASSPTNNKETQYF. The rearrangement links TRBV18 to TRBJ2-5; D ambiguous. Germline CDR1 and CDR2: KGHSH and LQKENI. The V and J ends lost 3 bases and 3 bases respectively, with 11 bases between them. The CDR3 runs 14 residues.